The sequence of this T cell receptor beta chain was determined in a study of shared clonotypes between healthy human individuals. Study overall: The study drew on a couple of women and three men aged 18 to 49 as donors. The study's findings and limits: The study generally estimated greater richness for naive than memory subsets. Even with large depth, rarefaction showed that sorted-subset sequencing was incomplete.

Profiling relied on immunoSEQ multiplex PCR, and the TCRdb table lists in-frame clones only, not all of them. The sample has about 1.9 million clones, 90% to 95% seen once. Naive CD8 cells comprised CD45RO-negative, CCR7-positively selected cells, excluding terminally differentiated effector memory CD45RA+ cells. Participating donors were healthy, HIV-negative adults free of recent acute infections or vaccinations. Germline CDR1 and CDR2: GTSNPN and SVGIG (reference sequence). The V gene lost 1 base and the J gene lost 6 bases, with 12 bases spanning the gap. CDR3 length: 13 amino acids. On this clone itself: The antigen is not known.

The sequenced sample was naive CD8+ T cells from PBMCs. The sequence was obtained from a man aged 18 to 30 in good health. Some clones in this sample may be carry-over from other donors' samples. The chain couples TRBV30 to TRBJ1-1; D gene uncertain. CDR3 bases: TGTGCCTGGAGTGCCAGGAGAAATCCTGAAGCTTTCTTT. Translated: CAWSARRNPEAFF.